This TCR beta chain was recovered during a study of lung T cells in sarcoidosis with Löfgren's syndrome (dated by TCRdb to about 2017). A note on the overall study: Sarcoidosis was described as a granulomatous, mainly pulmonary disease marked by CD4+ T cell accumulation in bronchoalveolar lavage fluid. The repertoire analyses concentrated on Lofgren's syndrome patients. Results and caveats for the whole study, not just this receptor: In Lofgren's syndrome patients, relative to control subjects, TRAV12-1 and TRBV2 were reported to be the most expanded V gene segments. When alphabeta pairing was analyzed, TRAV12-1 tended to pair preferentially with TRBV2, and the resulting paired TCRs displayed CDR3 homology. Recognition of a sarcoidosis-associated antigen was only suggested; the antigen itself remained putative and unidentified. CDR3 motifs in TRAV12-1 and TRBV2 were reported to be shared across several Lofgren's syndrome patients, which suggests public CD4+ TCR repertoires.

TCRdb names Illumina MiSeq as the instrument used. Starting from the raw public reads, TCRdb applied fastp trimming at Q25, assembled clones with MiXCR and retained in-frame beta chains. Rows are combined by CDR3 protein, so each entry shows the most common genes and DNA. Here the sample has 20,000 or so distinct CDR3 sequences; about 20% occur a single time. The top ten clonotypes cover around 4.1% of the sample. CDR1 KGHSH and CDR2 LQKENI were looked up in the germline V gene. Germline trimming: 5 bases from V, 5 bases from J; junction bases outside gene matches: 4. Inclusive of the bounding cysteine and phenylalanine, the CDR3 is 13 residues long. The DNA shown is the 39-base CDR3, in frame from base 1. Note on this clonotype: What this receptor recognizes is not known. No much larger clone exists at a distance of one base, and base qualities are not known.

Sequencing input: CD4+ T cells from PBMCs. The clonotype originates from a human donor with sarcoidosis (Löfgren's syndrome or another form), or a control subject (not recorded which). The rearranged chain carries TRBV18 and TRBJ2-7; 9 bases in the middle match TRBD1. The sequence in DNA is TGTGCCAGCTCAACGACAGGGGGAAACGAGCAGTACTTC. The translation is CASSTTGGNEQYF.